This TCR beta chain was sequenced during a study of molecular identifiers for immune sequencing clone quantification. Study overall: Four of five splits of RNA from roughly 20,000 or 100,000 naive CD8 cells were sequenced in replicates.

Findings and caveats of the study: Among under 1.1 million naive cells, spiked Jurkat TCR RNA from a single cell was reportedly detectable.

Bulk libraries came from a prior protocol with listed TCR primers. TCRdb reprocessed the PCR reads via MiXCR and lists one record per CDR3 protein. The repertoire holds over 90,000 distinct CDR3 sequences, with under 40% as singletons. To note about this clonotype: No antigen is known for it.

The sorting of naive CD8 T cells used the CD8+CD4-CCR7+CD45RA+ phenotype. Deletions cut 2 bases from V and 0 bases from J, with 7 bases between. The CDR3 consists of 14 residues. Germline V gives CDR1 SGHVS, CDR2 FNYEAQ. The material sequenced was naive CD8+ T cells from blood, with Jurkat cell RNA spiked in. Subset: FACS-sorted CD8+CD4-CCR7+CD45RA+ naive T cells. This chain links TRBV7-6 with TRBJ2-5; a weak D match, TRBD1 (5 bases). The TCR sequence derives from a human donor in good health. Some libraries in this study had Jurkat cell RNA spiked in. The CDR3 is CASSLQGNQETQYF. The CDR3 DNA is TGTGCCAGCAGCTTACAGGGTAACCAAGAGACCCAGTACTTC.